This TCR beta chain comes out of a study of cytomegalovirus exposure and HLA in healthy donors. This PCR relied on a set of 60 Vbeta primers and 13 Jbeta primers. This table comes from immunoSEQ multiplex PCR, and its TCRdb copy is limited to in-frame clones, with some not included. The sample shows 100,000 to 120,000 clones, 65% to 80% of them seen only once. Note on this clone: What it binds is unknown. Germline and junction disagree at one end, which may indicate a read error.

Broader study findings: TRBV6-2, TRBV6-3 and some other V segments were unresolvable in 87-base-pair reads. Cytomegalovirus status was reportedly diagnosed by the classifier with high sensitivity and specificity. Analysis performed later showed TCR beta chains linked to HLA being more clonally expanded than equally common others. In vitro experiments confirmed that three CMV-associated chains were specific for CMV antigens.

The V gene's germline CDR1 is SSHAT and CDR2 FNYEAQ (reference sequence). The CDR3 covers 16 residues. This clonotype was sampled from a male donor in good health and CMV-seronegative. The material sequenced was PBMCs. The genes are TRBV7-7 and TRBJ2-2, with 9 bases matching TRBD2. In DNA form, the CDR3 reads TGTGCTAGCAGCCCGGCTAGCGGGACCAACACCGGGGAGCTGTTTTTT. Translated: CASSPASGTNTGELFF.